This T cell receptor (beta chain) derives from a study of blood T cells in healthy people across ages. Study-wide results and caveats: Unknown donor CMV status possibly confounded expanded clonotype changes. There were more naive CD4+ cells and higher diversity in long-lived donors than in aged donors.

About this clonotype itself: Its target is not known.

The V end lost 3 bases, the J end lost 7 bases, and 12 bases lay between the germline ends. The CDR3 runs to 12 residues. Germline CDR1 and CDR2: SQVTM and ANQGSEA. The individuals who served as donors were healthy Caucasians living in Russia, aged roughly 6 to 90. Together with a sample-barcoded 5' primer, a J-beta primer mix was included in a second PCR lasting about 7 to 12 cycles. TCRdb reprocessed the 5' RACE reads with MiXCR, giving one entry per CDR3 protein. The sample records more than 550,000 distinct CDR3 sequences, 20% to 25% being singletons. The TCR comes from a man in his 70s in good health. The rearrangement joins TRBV29-1 to TRBJ1-1, with a possible D match to TRBD1 (5 bases). Sequenced sample: blood. The CDR3 coding sequence is TGCAGCGTTGAGACGGGGGGATATGAAGCTTTCTTT. Its translation: CSVETGGYEAFF.